What follows describes a single TCR beta chain. The assay was immunoSEQ multiplex PCR, and TCRdb's table has in-frame clones only and misses some. Seen here are about 25,000 clones, approximately 92% observed once, and the top ten hold around 23%. The sample comes from a study of chemoradiotherapy in HPV16-positive cancers. Background on the study: Candidate HPV-specific clones and shared TCR motifs came from two HPV16-positive patients.

The receptor was derived from a human donor with HPV-associated anogenital cancer. This specimen consisted of blood, obtained from a patient who underwent chemoradiotherapy.

Here the CDR3 reads CASNHRLLRYEQYF. In DNA, the CDR3 is TGTGCCAGCAATCACCGGCTCCTTAGATACGAGCAGTACTTC. The chain links TRBV28 to TRBJ2-7, with no clear D. The CDR3 is made up of 14 amino acids. Per the germline V gene, CDR1 is MDHEN and CDR2 is SYDVKM. The ends were cut back, 7 bases at V and 4 bases at J, with 17 bases in the middle.